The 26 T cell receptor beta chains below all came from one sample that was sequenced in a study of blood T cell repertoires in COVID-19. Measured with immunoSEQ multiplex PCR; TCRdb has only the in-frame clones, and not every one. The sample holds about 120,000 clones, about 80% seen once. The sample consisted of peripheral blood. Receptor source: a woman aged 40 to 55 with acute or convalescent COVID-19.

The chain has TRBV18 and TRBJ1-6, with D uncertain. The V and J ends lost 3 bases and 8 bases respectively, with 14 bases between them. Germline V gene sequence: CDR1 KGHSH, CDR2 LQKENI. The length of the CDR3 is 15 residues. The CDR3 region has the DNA TGTGCCAGCTCACCCACTGCAGGTCTGGATTCACCCCTCCACTTT. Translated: CASSPTAGLDSPLHF.

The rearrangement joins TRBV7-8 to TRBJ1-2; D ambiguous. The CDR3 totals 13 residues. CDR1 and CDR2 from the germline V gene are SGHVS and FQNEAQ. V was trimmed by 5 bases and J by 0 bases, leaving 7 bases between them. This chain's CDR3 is CASSPTPNYGYTF. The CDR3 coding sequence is TGTGCCAGCAGCCCGACTCCTAACTATGGCTACACCTTC.

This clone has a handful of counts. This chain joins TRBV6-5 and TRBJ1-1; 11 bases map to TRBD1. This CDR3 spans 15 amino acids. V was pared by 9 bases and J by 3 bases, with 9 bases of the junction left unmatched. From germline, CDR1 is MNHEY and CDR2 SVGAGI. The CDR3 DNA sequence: TGTGCCAGACTTAGGGGGGACAGGGGGTACACTGAAGCTTTCTTT. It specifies CARLRGDRGYTEAFF.

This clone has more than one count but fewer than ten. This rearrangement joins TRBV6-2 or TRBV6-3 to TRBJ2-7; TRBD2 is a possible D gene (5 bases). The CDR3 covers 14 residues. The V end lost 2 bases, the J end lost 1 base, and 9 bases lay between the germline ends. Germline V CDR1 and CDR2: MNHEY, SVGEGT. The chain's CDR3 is CASSYTGFSYEQYF. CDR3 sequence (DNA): TGTGCCAGCAGTTACACGGGATTTTCCTACGAGCAGTACTTC.

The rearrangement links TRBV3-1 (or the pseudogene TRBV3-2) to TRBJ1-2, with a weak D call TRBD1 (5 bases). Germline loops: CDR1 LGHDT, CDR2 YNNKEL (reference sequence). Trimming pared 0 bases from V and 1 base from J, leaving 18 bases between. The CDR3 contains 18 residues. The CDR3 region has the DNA TGTGCCAGCAGCCAAGATTTCGACAGTTCCCTGTTTAACTATGGCTACACCTTC. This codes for CASSQDFDSSLFNYGYTF.

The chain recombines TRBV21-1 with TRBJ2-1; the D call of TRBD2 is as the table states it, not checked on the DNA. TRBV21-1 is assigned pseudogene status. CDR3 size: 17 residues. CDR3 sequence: CASSKNGGTAPGNEQFF. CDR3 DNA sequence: TGTGCCAGCAGCAAAAACGGGGGGACGGCCCCGGGCAATGAGCAGTTCTTC.

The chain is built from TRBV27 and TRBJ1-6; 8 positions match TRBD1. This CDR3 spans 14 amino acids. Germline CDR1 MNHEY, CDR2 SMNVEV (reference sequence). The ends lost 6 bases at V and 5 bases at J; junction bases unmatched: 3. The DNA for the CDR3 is TGTGCCAGCAGGGAGGGACAGGATAATTCACCCCTCCACTTT. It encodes CASREGQDNSPLHF.

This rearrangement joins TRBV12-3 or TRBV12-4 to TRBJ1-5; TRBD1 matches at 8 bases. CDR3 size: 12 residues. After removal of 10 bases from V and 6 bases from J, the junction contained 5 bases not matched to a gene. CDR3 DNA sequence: TGTGCCACCGGACAGGGCCCTCAGCCCCAGCATTTT. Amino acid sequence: CATGQGPQPQHF.

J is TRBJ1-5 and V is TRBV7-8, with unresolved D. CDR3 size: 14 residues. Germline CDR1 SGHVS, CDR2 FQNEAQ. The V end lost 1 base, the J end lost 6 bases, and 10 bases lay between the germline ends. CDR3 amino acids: CASSLDRVGQPQHF. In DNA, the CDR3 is TGTGCCAGCAGCTTAGATCGGGTGGGTCAGCCCCAGCATTTT.

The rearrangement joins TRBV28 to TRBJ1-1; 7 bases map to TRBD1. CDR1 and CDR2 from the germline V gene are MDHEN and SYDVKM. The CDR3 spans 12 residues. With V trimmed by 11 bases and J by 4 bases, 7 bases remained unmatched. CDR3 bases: TGTGCCGGATCCGACAGGGTCACTGAAGCTTTCTTT. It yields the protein CAGSDRVTEAFF.

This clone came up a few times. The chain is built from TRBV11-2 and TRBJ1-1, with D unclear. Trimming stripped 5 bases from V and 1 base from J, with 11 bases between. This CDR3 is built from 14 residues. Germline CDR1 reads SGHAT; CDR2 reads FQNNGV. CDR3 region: CASSPLGGNTEAFF. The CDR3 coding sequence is TGTGCCAGCAGCCCCCTGGGAGGGAACACTGAAGCTTTCTTT.

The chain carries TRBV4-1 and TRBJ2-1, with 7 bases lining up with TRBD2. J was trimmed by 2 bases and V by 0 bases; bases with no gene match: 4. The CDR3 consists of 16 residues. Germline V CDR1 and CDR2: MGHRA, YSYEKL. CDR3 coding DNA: TGCGCCAGCAGCCAAGAAACGGGGGGAACCTACAATGAGCAGTTCTTC. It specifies CASSQETGGTYNEQFF.

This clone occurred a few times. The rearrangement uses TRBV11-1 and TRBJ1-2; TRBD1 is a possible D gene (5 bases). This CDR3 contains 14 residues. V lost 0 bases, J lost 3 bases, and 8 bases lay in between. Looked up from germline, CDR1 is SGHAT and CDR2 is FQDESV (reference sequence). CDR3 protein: CASSLAPGYYGYTF. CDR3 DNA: TGTGCCAGCAGCTTAGCTCCAGGGTACTATGGCTACACCTTC. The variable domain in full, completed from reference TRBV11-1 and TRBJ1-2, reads EAEVAQSPRYKITEKSQAVAFWCDPISGHATLYWYRQILGQGPELLVQFQDESVVDDSQLPKDRFSAERLKGVDSTLKIQPAELGDSAMYLCASSLAPGYYGYTFGSGTRLTVV.

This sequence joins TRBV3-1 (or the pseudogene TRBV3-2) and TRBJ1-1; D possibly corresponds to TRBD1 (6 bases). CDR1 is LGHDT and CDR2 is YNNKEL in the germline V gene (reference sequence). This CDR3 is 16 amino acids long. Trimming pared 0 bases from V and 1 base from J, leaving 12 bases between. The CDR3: CASSQESGVGNTEAFF. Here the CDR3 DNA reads TGTGCCAGCAGCCAAGAATCAGGGGTCGGGAACACTGAAGCTTTCTTT.

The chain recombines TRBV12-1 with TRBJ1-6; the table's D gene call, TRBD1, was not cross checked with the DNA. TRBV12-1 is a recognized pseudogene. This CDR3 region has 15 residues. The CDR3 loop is CASSHRSSYNSPLHF. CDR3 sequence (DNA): TGTGCCAGCAGCCACAGAAGCTCCTATAATTCACCCCTCCACTTT.

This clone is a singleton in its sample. CDR3 in amino acids: CASSYRSGTSGNNEQFF. Here the CDR3 DNA reads TGTGCCAGCAGCTATAGAAGCGGGACTAGCGGAAACAATGAGCAGTTCTTC. The V and J genes are TRBV7-6 and TRBJ2-1; 11 bases are shared with TRBD2. CDR1 and CDR2 (germline): SGHVS, FNYEAQ. The CDR3 loop spans 17 amino acids. The junction had 10 bases not matched to a gene; V was cut back by 4 bases and J by 5 bases.

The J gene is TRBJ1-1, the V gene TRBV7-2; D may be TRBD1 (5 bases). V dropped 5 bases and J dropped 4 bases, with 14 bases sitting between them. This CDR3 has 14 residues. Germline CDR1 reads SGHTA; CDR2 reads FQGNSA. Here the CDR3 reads CASSIRTGGTEAFF. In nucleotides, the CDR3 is TGTGCCAGCAGCATAAGGACCGGGGGCACTGAAGCTTTCTTT.

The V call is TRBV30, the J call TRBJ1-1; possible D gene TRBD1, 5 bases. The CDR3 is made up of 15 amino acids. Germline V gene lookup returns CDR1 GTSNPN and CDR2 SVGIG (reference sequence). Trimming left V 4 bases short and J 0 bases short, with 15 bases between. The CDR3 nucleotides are TGTGCCTGGAACTCTAGGCGGGGCTTGAACACTGAAGCTTTCTTT. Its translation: CAWNSRRGLNTEAFF.

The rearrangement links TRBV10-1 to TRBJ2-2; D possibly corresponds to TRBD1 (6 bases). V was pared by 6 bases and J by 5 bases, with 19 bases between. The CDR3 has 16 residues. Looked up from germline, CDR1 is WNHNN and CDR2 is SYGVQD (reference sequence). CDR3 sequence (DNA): TGCGCCAGCAGCGGGAACAGGGCCCGGAGGACCGGGGAGCTGTTTTTT. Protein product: CASSGNRARRTGELFF.

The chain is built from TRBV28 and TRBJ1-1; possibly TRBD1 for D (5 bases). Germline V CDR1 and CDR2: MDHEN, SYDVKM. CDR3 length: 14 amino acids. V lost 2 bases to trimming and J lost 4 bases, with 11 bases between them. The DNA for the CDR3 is TGTGCCAGCAGTTTACCTAGGGGAAGCACTGAAGCTTTCTTT. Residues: CASSLPRGSTEAFF. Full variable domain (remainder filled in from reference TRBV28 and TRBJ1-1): DVKVTQSSRYLVKRTGEKVFLECVQDMDHENMFWYRQDPGLGLRLIYFSYDVKMKEKGDIPEGYSVSREKKERFSLILESASTNQTSMYLCASSLPRGSTEAFFGQGTRLTVV.

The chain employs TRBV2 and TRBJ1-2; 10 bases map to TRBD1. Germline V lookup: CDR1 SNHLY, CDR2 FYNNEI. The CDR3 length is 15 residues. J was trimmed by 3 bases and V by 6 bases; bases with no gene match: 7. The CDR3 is CASRRDRGLDYGYTF. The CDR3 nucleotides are TGTGCCAGCAGGAGGGACAGGGGATTGGACTATGGCTACACCTTC.

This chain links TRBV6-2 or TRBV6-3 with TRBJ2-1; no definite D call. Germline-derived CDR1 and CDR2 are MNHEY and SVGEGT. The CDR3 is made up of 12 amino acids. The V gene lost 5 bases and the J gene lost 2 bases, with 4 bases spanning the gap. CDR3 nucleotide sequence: TGTGCCAGCAGTGTAGCCTACAATGAGCAGTTCTTC. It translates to CASSVAYNEQFF.

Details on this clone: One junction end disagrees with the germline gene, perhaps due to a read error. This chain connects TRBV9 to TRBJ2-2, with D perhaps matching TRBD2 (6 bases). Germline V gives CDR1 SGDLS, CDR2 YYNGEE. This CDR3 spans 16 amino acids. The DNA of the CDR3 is TGTGCCAGCACCGTAGCGGCAGGGTATGTCACCGGGGAGCTGTTTTTT. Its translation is CASTVAAGYVTGELFF.

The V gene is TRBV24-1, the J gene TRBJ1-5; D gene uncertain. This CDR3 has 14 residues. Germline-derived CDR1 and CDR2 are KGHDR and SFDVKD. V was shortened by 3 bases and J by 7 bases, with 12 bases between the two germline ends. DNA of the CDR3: TGTGCCACCAGTGATAATACATGGGAGCAGCCCCAGCATTTT. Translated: CATSDNTWEQPQHF.

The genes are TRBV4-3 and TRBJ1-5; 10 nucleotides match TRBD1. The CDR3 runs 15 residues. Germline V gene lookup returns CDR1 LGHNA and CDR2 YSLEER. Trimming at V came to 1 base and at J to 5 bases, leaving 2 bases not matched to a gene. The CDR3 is CASSQATGGDQPQHF. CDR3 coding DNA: TGCGCCAGCAGCCAAGCGACAGGGGGCGATCAGCCCCAGCATTTT.

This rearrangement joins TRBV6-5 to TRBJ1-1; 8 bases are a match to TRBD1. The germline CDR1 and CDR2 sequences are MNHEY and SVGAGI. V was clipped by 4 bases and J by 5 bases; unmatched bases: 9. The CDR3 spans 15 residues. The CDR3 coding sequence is TGTGCCAGCAGTTTCCGGACAGGGTCGGATACTGAAGCTTTCTTT. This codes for CASSFRTGSDTEAFF.